This TCR beta chain derives from a study of cytomegalovirus exposure and HLA in healthy donors. The germline V gene has CDR1 WSHSY and CDR2 SAAADI. There are 13 residues in the CDR3. Trimming removed 2 bases from V and 6 bases from J, with 10 bases in between. This clone was seen only once. Primers for the PCR totalled 60 Vbeta and 13 Jbeta. Here immunoSEQ multiplex PCR was the method, and the copy in TCRdb shows in-frame clones only, minus some. The table includes around 190,000 clones, 60% to 80% detected once. The sample consisted of PBMCs. The receptor's source is a man in his sixties in good health and CMV-seronegative. The V call is TRBV10-2, the J call TRBJ1-1; D remains ambiguous. The CDR3 reads CASSEIREAEAFF. The CDR3 nucleotides read TGCGCCAGCAGTGAGATCCGGGAGGCTGAAGCTTTCTTT.